Below are 3 T cell receptor beta chains sequenced from a single sample in a study of shared clonotypes between healthy human individuals. This table comes from immunoSEQ multiplex PCR, and its TCRdb copy is limited to in-frame clones, with some not included. Of about 2 million clones in the sample, roughly 95% were seen once. Sequences were obtained from naive CD4+ T cells sorted from blood. As for subset: CD45RA+ positively selected. The receptors stem from a young man in good health.

This clone was seen a single time. This sequence joins TRBV18 and TRBJ1-1; D is possibly TRBD1 (6 bases). Trimming removed 2 bases at V and 4 bases at J, with 14 bases between. The CDR3 loop spans 15 amino acids. CDR1 KGHSH and CDR2 LQKENI come from the germline V gene. The CDR3 DNA follows: TGTGCCAGCTCACCAAAGAGACAGGATCGCACTGAAGCTTTCTTT. Its translation: CASSPKRQDRTEAFF.

The chain has TRBV9 and TRBJ2-7; TRBD2 is a possible D gene (7 bases). The CDR3 is 15 amino acids. V was shortened by 4 bases and J by 1 base, with 15 bases between the two germline ends. CDR1 SGDLS and CDR2 YYNGEE come from the germline V gene. The CDR3 DNA sequence: TGTGCCAGCAGCCCGAAGGGGGGGGCATCCTACGAGCAGTACTTC. Translation gives CASSPKGGASYEQYF.

V and J are TRBV11-3 and TRBJ1-1; D is undetermined. V shed 4 bases and J shed 1 base, with 7 bases lying between them. CDR3 length: 13 residues. Germline V gene sequence: CDR1 SGHNT, CDR2 YENEEA. CDR3 loop: CASSSDENTEAFF. The CDR3 region has the DNA TGTGCCAGCAGCTCTGATGAGAACACTGAAGCTTTCTTT.